This entry describes one T cell receptor (beta chain). Antigen specificity is unknown. The sample comes from a study of T cells after yellow fever vaccination. Notes on the study in general: Just a small share of clonotypes turned up in the CD4 compartment as well as the CD8 compartment.

Template switching with 5'RACE generated the TCR cDNA and added a universal primer site and UMIs. TCRdb redid the calling of the 5' RACE reads with MiXCR, one entry per CDR3 protein. The table lists approximately 600,000 distinct CDR3 sequences, about 12% of them singletons. This TCR came from a man aged 25-40 years who received the YFV17D yellow fever vaccine. Here the sequenced sample was PBMCs, taken on the day of the yellow fever booster vaccination.

The chain's CDR3 is CASSDDLFSDTQYF. Written as DNA, the CDR3 is TGTGCCAGCAGTGACGATCTGTTCTCGGATACGCAGTATTTT. The chain carries TRBV6-4 and TRBJ2-3; D not resolved. Germline loops: CDR1 MRHNA, CDR2 SNTAGT. This CDR3 comprises 14 residues. Trimming left V 2 bases short and J 6 bases short, with 12 bases between.